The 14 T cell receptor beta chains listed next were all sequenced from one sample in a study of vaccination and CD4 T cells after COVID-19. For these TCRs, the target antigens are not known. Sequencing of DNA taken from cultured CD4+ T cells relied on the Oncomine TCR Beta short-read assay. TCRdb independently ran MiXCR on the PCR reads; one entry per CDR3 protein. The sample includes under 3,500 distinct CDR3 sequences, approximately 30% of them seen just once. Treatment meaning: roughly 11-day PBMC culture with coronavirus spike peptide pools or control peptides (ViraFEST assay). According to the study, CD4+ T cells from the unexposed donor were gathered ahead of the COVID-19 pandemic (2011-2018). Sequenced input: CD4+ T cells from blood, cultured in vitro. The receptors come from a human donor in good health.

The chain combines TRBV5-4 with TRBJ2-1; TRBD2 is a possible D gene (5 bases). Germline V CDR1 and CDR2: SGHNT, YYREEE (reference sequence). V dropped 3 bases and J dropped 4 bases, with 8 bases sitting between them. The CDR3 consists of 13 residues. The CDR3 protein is CASSSGVYNEQFF. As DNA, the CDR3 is TGTGCCAGCAGCTCCGGGGTTTACAATGAGCAGTTCTTC.

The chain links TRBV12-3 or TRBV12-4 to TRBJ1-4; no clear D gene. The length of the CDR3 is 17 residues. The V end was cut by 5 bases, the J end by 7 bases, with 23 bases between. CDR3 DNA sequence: TGTGCCAGCAGTCAAGGGCTAGGGAACGCCGGCGGTGAAAAACTGTTTTTT. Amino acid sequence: CASSQGLGNAGGEKLFF.

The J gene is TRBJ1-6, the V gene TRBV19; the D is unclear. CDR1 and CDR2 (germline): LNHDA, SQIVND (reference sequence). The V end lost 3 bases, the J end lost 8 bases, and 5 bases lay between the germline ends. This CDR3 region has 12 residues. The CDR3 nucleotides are TGTGCCAGTAGTATTGTCGATTCACCCCTCCACTTT. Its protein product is CASSIVDSPLHF.

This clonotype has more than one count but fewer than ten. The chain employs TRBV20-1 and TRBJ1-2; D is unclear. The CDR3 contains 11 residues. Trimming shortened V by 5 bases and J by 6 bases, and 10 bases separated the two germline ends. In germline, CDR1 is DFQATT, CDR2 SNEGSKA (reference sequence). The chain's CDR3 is CSADRRDGYTF. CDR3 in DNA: TGCAGTGCTGACCGCCGGGATGGCTACACCTTC.

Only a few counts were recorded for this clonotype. CDR3 region: CASSRFTENTGELFF. The CDR3, as DNA: TGTGCCAGCAGCAGATTTACAGAGAACACCGGGGAGCTGTTTTTT. The chain joins TRBV21-1 to TRBJ2-2. TRBV21-1 is an annotated pseudogene. The CDR3 has 15 residues.

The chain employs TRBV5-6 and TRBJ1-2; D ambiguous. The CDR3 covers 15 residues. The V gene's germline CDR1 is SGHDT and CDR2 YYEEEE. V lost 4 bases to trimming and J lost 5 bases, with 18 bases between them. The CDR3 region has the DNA TGTGCCAGCAGCGTCTGGGGTAGGTGGATATATGGCTACACCTTC. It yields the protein CASSVWGRWIYGYTF.

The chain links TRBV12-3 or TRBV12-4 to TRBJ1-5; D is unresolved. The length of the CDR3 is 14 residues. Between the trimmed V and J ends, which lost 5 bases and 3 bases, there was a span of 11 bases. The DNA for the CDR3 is TGTGCCAGCAGTGGACCGCCGCTCAATCAGCCCCAGCATTTT. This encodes CASSGPPLNQPQHF.

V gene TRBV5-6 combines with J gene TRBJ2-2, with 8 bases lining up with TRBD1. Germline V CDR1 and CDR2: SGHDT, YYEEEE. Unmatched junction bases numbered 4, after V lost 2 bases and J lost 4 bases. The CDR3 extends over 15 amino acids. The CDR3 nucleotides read TGTGCCAGCAGCTTTGGACAGGGCGGCACCGGGGAGCTGTTTTTT. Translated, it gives CASSFGQGGTGELFF.

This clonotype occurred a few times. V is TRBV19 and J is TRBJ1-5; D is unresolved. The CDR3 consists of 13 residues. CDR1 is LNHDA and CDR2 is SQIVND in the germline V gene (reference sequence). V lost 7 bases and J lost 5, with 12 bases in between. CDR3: CASNTLLDQPQHF. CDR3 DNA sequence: TGTGCCAGTAATACGTTGTTGGATCAGCCCCAGCATTTT. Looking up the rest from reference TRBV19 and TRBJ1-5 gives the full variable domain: DGGITQSPKYLFRKEGQNVTLSCEQNLNHDAMYWYRQDPGQGLRLIYYSQIVNDFQKGDIAEGYSVSREKKESFPLTVTSAQKNPTAFYLCASNTLLDQPQHFGDGTRLSIL.

CDR3 sequence: CASSLSAGGENTEAFF. CDR3 sequence (DNA): TGTGCCAGCAGTTTATCGGCAGGGGGGGAGAACACTGAAGCTTTCTTT. The chain carries TRBV28 and TRBJ1-1, with 7 bases fitting TRBD1. The germline V gene encodes CDR1 MDHEN and CDR2 SYDVKM. This CDR3 is 16 amino acids long. Trimming at V came to 1 base and at J to 1 base, leaving 6 bases not matched to a gene.

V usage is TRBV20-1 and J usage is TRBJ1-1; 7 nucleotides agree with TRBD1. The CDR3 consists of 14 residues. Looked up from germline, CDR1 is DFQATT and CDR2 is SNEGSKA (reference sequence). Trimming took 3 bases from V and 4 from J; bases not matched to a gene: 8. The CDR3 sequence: CSASEAGQFTEAFF. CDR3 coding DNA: TGCAGTGCTAGTGAGGCGGGACAGTTCACTGAAGCTTTCTTT.

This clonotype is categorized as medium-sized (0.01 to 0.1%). The CDR3 nucleotides read TGTGCCAGCAGTGGGGGACCCAATCAGCCCCAGCATTTT. The encoded protein is CASSGGPNQPQHF. The V call is TRBV2, the J call TRBJ1-5; weak D call: TRBD1 (5 bases). CDR1 and CDR2 from the germline V gene are SNHLY and FYNNEI. V shed 4 bases and J shed 3 bases, with 7 bases lying between them. The CDR3 runs to 13 residues.

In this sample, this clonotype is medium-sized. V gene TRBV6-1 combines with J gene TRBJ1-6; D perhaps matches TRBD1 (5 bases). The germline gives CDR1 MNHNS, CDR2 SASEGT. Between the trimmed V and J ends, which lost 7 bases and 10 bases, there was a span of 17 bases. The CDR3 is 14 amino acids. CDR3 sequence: CASTEGWGPSPLHF. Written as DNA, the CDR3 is TGTGCCAGCACCGAAGGGTGGGGACCATCACCCCTCCACTTT.

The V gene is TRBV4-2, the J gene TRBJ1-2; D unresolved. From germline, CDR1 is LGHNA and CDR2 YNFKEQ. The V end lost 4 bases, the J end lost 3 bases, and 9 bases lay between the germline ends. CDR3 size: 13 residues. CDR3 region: CASSRSTDYGYTF. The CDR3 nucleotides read TGTGCCAGCAGCCGTTCGACGGACTATGGCTACACCTTC.